The 7 T cell receptor beta chains in this list originate from one sample, sequenced in a study of CD8 T cell repertoires and HIV-1 epitope variants. Their antigens remain unidentified. TCRdb's table, derived via immunoSEQ multiplex PCR, lists solely in-frame clones and lacks some. The sample has more than 4,000 clones, about 70% seen once. Sequencing input: cultured CD8+ T cells derived from PBMCs. These TCRs come from a male donor with HIV.

This sequence joins TRBV11-2 and TRBJ2-7; 10 bases line up with TRBD2. Germline CDR1 SGHAT, CDR2 FQNNGV. V lost 2 bases, J lost 7 bases, and 14 bases stayed unmatched. This CDR3 has 17 residues. This CDR3 reads CASSLTPELAGVYEQYF. In DNA form, the CDR3 reads TGTGCCAGCAGCTTAACCCCGGAGCTAGCGGGAGTGTATGAGCAGTACTTC.

This clone was recorded a few times. The V call is TRBV5-4, the J call TRBJ2-1, with D perhaps TRBD1 or TRBD2 (5 bases each). The CDR3 extends over 13 amino acids. Trimming took 5 bases from V and 8 from J, leaving 14 bases between them. Germline CDR1 and CDR2: SGHNT and YYREEE (reference sequence). CDR3 protein: CASSFLRGDEQFF. The CDR3 DNA is TGTGCCAGCAGTTTCCTCAGAGGGGATGAGCAGTTCTTC. The entire variable domain, with the rest obtained from reference TRBV5-4 and TRBJ2-1, is as follows: ETGVTQSPTHLIKTRGQQVTLRCSSQSGHNTVSWYQQALGQGPQFIFQYYREEENGRGNFPPRFSGLQFPNYSSELNVNALELDDSALYLCASSFLRGDEQFFGPGTRLTVL.

The chain employs TRBV7-9 and TRBJ1-1; a possible D gene is TRBD1 (6 bases). From germline, CDR1 is SEHNR and CDR2 FQNEAQ (reference sequence). The CDR3 covers 14 residues. Trimming stripped 6 bases from V and 1 base from J, with 12 bases between. DNA of the CDR3: TGTGCCAGCAGTCTTAAACAGGGGAACACTGAAGCTTTCTTT. The encoded protein is CASSLKQGNTEAFF.

The chain uses TRBV28 and TRBJ1-1, with TRBD1 as a possible D gene (5 bases). Germline V gene lookup returns CDR1 MDHEN and CDR2 SYDVKM. V dropped 6 bases and J dropped 0 bases, with 17 bases sitting between them. The CDR3 sequence is 16 residues long. The CDR3 here is CASRLTDLIMNTEAFF. In DNA form, the CDR3 reads TGTGCCAGCAGGTTGACAGACCTAATAATGAACACTGAAGCTTTCTTT.

This clone was counted a few times. This rearrangement joins TRBV10-3 to TRBJ2-7; TRBD1 aligns across 10 bases. The V and J ends lost 4 bases and 6 bases, in that order; junction bases with no gene match: 6. The CDR3 spans 14 residues. Germline lookup yields CDR1 ENHRY and CDR2 SYGVKD. Here the CDR3 DNA reads TGTGCCATCAGTGTGGGAGGACAGGGGGGCGAGCAGTACTTC. It translates to CAISVGGQGGEQYF.

The chain links TRBV6-1 to TRBJ2-7; a weak D match, TRBD1 (5 bases). Trimming shortened V by 3 bases and J by 0 bases, and 9 bases separated the two germline ends. This CDR3 spans 14 amino acids. Germline CDR1 reads MNHNS; CDR2 reads SASEGT. The CDR3 reads CASSDQGSSYEQYF. Here the CDR3 DNA reads TGTGCCAGCAGTGATCAGGGAAGCTCCTACGAGCAGTACTTC.

The DNA for the CDR3 is TGTGCCAGCAGCGTAGCGTTAGAAAAGACCCAGTACTTC. The encoded protein is CASSVALEKTQYF. The genes are TRBV9 and TRBJ2-5; unclear D gene. Per the germline V gene, CDR1 is SGDLS and CDR2 is YYNGEE. CDR3 size: 13 residues. V was trimmed by 0 bases and J by 6 bases, leaving 9 bases between them.